This T cell receptor beta chain emerged from a study of identical twins. Deletions cut 4 bases from V and 0 bases from J, with 16 bases between. The CDR3 totals 16 residues. Germline CDR1 DFQATT, CDR2 SNEGSKA (reference sequence). TCRdb ran MiXCR on the 5' RACE reads and lists one entry per CDR3 protein. The sample yields about 260,000 distinct CDR3 sequences, roughly 7% seen once. Overall study findings and caveats: There was more out-of-frame TCR alpha sharing in monozygotic twins than models estimated.

In regard to this clonotype: Its antigen is undetermined.

These data are also associated with another study on yellow fever vaccine responses in identical twins.

The chain has TRBV20-1 and TRBJ2-1, with TRBD1 as a possible D gene (6 bases). Source material: memory (CD45RO+) T cells sorted from blood. The receptor was derived from a woman younger than 35 in good health. The CDR3 spells CSATNPQGSSYNEQFF. In DNA form, the CDR3 reads TGCAGTGCTACTAATCCACAGGGAAGCTCCTACAATGAGCAGTTCTTC.